One T cell receptor beta chain is described in this entry. Clones were read by immunoSEQ multiplex PCR, and TCRdb kept only the in-frame ones, dropping some. Among roughly 2,500,000 clones listed, 90% to 95% were seen once. This specimen belongs to a study of shared clonotypes between healthy human individuals. Germline V lookup: CDR1 SGHRS, CDR2 YFSETQ. CDR3 length: 17 residues. V was clipped by 4 bases and J by 0 bases; unmatched bases: 7. V usage is TRBV5-1 and J usage is TRBJ2-1, with 10 bases fitting TRBD2. The receptor's source is a man aged 18 to 29 in good health. Some clones in this sample may be carry-over from other donors' samples. The source material was naive CD4+ T cells from PBMCs. Specified subset: CD45RA+ positively selected. This CDR3 reads CASSRVSSGSSYNEQFF. The CDR3, as DNA: TGCGCCAGCAGCCGCGTCTCTAGCGGGAGCTCCTACAATGAGCAGTTCTTC. Full variable domain (rest looked up from reference TRBV5-1 and TRBJ2-1): KAGVTQTPRYLIKTRGQQVTLSCSPISGHRSVSWYQQTPGQGLQFLFEYFSETQRNKGNFPGRFSGRQFSNSRSEMNVSTLELGDSALYLCASSRVSSGSSYNEQFFGPGTRLTVL.